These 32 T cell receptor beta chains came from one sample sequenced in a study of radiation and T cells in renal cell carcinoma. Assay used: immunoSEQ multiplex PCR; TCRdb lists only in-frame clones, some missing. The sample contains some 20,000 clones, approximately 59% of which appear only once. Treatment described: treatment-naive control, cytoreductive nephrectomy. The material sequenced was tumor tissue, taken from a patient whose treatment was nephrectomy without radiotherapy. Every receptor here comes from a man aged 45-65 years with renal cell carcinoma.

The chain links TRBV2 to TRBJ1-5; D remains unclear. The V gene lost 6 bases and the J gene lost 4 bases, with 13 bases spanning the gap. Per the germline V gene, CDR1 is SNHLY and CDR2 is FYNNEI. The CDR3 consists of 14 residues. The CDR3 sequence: CASRGGGWNQPQHF. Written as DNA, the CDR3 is TGTGCCAGCAGAGGTGGAGGGTGGAATCAGCCCCAGCATTTT.

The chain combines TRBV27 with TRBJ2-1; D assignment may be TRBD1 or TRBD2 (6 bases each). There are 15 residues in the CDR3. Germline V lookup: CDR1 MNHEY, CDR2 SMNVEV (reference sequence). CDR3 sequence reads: CTARRRGARYNEQFF. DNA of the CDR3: TGTACGGCGAGGCGGAGGGGGGCGCGATACAATGAGCAGTTCTTC.

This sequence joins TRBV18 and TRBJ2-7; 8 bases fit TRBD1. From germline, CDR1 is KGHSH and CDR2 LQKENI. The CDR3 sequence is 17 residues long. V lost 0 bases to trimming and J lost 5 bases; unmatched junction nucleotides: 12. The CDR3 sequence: CASSPPVATGVGDEQYF. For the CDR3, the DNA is TGTGCCAGCTCACCACCTGTGGCGACAGGGGTTGGTGACGAGCAGTACTTC.

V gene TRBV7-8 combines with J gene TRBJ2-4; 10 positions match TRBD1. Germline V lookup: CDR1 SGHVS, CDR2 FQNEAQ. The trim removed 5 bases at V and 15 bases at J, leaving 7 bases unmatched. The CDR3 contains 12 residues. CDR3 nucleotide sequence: TGTGCCAGCAGCCTTGGACAGGGGGGTTCGTACTTC. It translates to CASSLGQGGSYF.

The chain's CDR3 is CASRGLGTGELFF. CDR3 DNA: TGTGCCAGCAGGGGGCTGGGGACCGGGGAGCTGTTTTTT. The rearrangement uses TRBV19 and TRBJ2-2; TRBD1 agrees at 8 bases. The V gene end was trimmed by 9 bases and the J gene end by 5 bases; junction bases not matched to a gene: 5. Germline CDR1 LNHDA, CDR2 SQIVND (reference sequence). The CDR3 runs 13 residues. The variable domain in full, completed from reference TRBV19 and TRBJ2-2, reads DGGITQSPKYLFRKEGQNVTLSCEQNLNHDAMYWYRQDPGQGLRLIYYSQIVNDFQKGDIAEGYSVSREKKESFPLTVTSAQKNPTAFYLCASRGLGTGELFFGEGSRLTVL.

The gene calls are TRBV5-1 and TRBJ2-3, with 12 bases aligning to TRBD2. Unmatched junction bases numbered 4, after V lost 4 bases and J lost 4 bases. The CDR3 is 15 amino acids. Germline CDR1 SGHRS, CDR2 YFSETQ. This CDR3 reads CASSPRLAGADTQYF. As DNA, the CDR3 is TGCGCCAGCAGCCCTAGACTAGCGGGGGCAGATACGCAGTATTTT.

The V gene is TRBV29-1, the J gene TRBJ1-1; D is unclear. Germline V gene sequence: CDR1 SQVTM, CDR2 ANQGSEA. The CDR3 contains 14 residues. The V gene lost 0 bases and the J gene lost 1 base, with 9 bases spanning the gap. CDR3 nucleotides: TGCAGCGTTGAAGATCTAAAGTCGAACACTGAAGCTTTCTTT. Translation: CSVEDLKSNTEAFF.

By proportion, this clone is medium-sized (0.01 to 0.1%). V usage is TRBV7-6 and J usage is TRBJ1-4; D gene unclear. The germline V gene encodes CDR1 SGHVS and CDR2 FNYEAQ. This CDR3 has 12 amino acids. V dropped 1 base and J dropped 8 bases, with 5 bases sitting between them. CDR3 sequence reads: CASSLVREKLFF. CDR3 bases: TGTGCCAGCAGCTTAGTTCGGGAAAAACTGTTTTTT.

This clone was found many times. CDR3 in DNA: TGTGCCACTGGGACTAATCACAATGAGCAGTTCTTC. Translated: CATGTNHNEQFF. The rearrangement links TRBV15 to TRBJ2-1; TRBD2 aligns across 7 bases. CDR3 length equals 12 residues. Germline CDR1 reads LNHNV; CDR2 reads YYDKDF (reference sequence). V was clipped by 9 bases and J by 5 bases; unmatched bases: 4. The variable domain in full, with the rest retrieved from reference TRBV15 and TRBJ2-1, is DAMVIQNPRYQVTQFGKPVTLSCSQTLNHNVMYWYQQKSSQAPKLLFHYYDKDFNNEADTPDNFQSRRPNTSFCFLDIRSPGLGDTAMYLCATGTNHNEQFFGPGTRLTVL.

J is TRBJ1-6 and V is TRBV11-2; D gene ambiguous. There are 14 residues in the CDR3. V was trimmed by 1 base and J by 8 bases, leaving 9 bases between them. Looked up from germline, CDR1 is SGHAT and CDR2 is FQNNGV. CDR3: CASSLVHSDSPLHF. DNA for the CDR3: TGTGCCAGCAGCTTAGTTCATTCAGATTCACCCCTCCACTTT.

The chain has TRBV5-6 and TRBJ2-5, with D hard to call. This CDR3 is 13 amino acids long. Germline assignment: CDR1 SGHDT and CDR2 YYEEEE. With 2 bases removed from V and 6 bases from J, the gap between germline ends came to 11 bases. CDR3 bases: TGTGCCAGCAGCTTCGGGTTCGAAAAGACCCAGTACTTC. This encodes CASSFGFEKTQYF.

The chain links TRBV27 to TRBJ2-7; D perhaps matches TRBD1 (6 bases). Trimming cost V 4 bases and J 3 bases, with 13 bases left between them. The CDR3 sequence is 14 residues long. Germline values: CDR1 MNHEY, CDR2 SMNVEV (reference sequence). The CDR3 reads CASSSTATGYEQYF. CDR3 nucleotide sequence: TGTGCCAGCAGTTCCACCGCGACAGGCTACGAGCAGTACTTC.

The CDR3 region is CASSLELTGELFF. The CDR3 region has the DNA TGTGCCAGCAGCTTAGAGTTAACCGGGGAGCTGTTTTTT. The J gene is TRBJ2-2, the V gene TRBV7-9; D is unclear. The CDR3 has 13 amino acids. Trimming removed 1 base from V and 5 bases from J, with 5 bases in between. The germline V gene has CDR1 SEHNR and CDR2 FQNEAQ (reference sequence).

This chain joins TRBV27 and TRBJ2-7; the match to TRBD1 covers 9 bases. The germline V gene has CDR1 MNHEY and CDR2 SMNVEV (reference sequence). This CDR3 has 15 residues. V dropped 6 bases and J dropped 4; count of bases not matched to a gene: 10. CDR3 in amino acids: CASSRTGTGTYEQYF. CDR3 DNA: TGTGCCAGCAGCCGTACCGGGACAGGGACGTACGAGCAGTACTTC.

CDR3 nucleotide sequence: TGTGCCAGCAGTGACGGGACTAGCGGGGATACAGATACGCAGTATTTT. This gives the protein CASSDGTSGDTDTQYF. V gene TRBV6-4 combines with J gene TRBJ2-3, with TRBD2 matching over 13 bases. CDR1 and CDR2 from the germline V gene are MRHNA and SNTAGT. The V gene end was trimmed by 2 bases and the J gene end by 3 bases; junction bases not matched to a gene: 2. This CDR3 is 16 amino acids long.

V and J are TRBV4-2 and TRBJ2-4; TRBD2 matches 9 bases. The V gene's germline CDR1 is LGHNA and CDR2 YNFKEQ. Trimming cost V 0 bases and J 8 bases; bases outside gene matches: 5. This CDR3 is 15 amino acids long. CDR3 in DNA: TGTGCCAGCAGCCAAGAGGAGGGGACTAGCTACATTCAGTACTTC. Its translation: CASSQEEGTSYIQYF.

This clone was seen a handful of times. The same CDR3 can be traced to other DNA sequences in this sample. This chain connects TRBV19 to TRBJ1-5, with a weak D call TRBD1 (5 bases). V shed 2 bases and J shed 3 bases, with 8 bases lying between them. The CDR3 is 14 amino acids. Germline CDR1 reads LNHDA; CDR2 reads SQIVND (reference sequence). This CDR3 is CASSIQGDNQPQHF. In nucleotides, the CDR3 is TGTGCCAGTAGTATACAAGGGGACAATCAGCCCCAGCATTTT.

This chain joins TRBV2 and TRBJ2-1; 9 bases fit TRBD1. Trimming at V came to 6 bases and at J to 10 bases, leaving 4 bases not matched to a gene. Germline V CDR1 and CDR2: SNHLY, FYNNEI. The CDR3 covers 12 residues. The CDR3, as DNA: TGTGCCAGCAGGGGACAGGGTTGGGAGCAGTTCTTC. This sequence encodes CASRGQGWEQFF.

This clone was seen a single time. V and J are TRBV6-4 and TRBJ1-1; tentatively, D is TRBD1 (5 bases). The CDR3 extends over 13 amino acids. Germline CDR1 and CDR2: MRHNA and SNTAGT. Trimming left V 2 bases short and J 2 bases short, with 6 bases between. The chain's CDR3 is CASSDRDNTEAFF. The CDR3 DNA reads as TGTGCCAGCAGTGACCGGGACAACACTGAAGCTTTCTTT.

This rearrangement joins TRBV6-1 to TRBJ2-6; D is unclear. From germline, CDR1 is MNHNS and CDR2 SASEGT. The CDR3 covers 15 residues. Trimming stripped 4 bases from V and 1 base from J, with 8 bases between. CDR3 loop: CASSGHSSGANVLTF. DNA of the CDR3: TGTGCCAGCAGTGGACACAGTTCTGGGGCCAACGTCCTGACTTTC.

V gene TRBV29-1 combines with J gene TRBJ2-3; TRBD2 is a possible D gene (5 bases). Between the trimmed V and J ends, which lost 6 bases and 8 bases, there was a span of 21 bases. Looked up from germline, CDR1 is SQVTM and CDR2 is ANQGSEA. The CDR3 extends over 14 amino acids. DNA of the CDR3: TGCAGCGTGGGCGGCGGTTTACTAGACGGTACGCAGTATTTT. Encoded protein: CSVGGGLLDGTQYF.

This chain's CDR3 is CASRPARDVETLSGNTIYF. The CDR3 DNA is TGTGCCAGTAGACCTGCAAGGGACGTCGAAACCCTCTCTGGAAACACCATATATTTT. This sequence joins TRBV19 and TRBJ1-3; D perhaps matches TRBD1 (5 bases). CDR1 LNHDA and CDR2 SQIVND come from the germline V gene (reference sequence). V was pared by 6 bases and J by 0 bases, with 24 bases between. This CDR3 comprises 19 residues. The entire variable domain, with the rest obtained from reference TRBV19 and TRBJ1-3, is as follows: DGGITQSPKYLFRKEGQNVTLSCEQNLNHDAMYWYRQDPGQGLRLIYYSQIVNDFQKGDIAEGYSVSREKKESFPLTVTSAQKNPTAFYLCASRPARDVETLSGNTIYFGEGSWLTVV.

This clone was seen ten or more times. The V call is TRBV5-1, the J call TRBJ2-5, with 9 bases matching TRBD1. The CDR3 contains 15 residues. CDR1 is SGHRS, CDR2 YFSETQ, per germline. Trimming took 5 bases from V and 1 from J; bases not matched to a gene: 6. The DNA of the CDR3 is TGCGCCAGCAGGGCCGGGACAGGGAGCCAAGAGACCCAGTACTTC. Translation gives CASRAGTGSQETQYF.

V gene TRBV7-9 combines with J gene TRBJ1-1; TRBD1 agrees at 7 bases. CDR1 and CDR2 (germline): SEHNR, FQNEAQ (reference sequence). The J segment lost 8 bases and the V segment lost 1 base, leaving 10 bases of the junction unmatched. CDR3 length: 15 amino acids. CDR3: CASSLVGGTALEAFF. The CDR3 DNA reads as TGTGCCAGCAGCTTAGTCGGGGGGACAGCGTTGGAAGCTTTCTTT.

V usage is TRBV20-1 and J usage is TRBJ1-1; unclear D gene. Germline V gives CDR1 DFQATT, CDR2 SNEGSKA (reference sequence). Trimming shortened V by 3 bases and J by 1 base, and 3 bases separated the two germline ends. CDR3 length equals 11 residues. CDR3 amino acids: CSASRNTEAFF. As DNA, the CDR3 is TGCAGTGCTAGCCGGAACACTGAAGCTTTCTTT.

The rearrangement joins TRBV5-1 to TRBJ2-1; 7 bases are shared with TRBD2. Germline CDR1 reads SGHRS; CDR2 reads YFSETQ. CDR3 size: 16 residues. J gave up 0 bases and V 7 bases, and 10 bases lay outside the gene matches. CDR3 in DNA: TGCGCCAGCCGGCCTCTTGGCGGGAGCTCCTACAATGAGCAGTTCTTC. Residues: CASRPLGGSSYNEQFF.

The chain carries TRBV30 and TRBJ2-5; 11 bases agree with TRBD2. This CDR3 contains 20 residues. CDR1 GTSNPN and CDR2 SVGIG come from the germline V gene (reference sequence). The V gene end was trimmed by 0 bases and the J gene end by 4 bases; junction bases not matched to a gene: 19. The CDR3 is CAWSVGPLTSGRWMAETQYF. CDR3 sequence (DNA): TGTGCCTGGAGTGTAGGACCGTTAACTAGCGGGAGATGGATGGCAGAGACCCAGTACTTC.

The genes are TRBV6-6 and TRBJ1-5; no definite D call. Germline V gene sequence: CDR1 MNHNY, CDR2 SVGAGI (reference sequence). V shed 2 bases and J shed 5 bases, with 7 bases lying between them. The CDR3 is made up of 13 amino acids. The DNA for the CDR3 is TGTGCCAGCAGTTACCCCCAAGATCAGCCCCAGCATTTT. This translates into CASSYPQDQPQHF.

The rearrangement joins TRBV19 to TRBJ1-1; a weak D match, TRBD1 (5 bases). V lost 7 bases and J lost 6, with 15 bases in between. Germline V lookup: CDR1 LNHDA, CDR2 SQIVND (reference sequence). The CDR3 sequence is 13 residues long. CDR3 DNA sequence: TGTGCCAGTAATTGGGGCCCCTCGGCTGAAGCTTTCTTT. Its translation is CASNWGPSAEAFF.

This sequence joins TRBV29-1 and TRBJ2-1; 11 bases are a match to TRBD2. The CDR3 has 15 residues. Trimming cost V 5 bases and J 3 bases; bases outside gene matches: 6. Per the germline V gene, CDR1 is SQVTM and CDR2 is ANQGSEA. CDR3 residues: CSVYPTSGGYNEQFF. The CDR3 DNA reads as TGCAGCGTTTATCCCACTAGCGGGGGCTACAATGAGCAGTTCTTC.

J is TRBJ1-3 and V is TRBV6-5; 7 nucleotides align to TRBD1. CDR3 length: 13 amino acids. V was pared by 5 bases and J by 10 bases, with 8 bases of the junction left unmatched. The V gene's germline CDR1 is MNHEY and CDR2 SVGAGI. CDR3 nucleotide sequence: TGTGCCAGCAGTCCACCCCAGGGGGGGACCATATATTTT. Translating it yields CASSPPQGGTIYF.

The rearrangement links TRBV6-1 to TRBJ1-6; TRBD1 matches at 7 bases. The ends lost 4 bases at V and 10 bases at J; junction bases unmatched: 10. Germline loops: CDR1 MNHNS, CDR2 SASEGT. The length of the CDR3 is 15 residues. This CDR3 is CASSVRQGAESPLHF. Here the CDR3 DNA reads TGTGCCAGCAGTGTAAGACAGGGTGCGGAGTCACCCCTCCACTTT.